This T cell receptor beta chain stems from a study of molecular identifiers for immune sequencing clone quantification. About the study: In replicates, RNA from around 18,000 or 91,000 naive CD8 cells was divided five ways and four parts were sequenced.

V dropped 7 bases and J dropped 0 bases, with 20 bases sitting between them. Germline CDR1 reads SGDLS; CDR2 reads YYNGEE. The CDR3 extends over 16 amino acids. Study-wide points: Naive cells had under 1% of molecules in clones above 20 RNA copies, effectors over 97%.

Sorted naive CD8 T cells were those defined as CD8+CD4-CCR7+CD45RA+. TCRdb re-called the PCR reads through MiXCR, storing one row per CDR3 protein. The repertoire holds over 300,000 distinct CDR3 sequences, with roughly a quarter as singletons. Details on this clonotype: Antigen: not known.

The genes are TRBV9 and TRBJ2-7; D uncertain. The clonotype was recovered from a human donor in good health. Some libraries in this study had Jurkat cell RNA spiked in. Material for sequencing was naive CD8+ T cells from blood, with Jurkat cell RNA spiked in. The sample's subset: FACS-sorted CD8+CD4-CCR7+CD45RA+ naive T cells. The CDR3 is CASAGPSPRTSYEQYF. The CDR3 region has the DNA TGTGCCAGCGCCGGGCCGTCCCCGCGTACCTCCTACGAGCAGTACTTC. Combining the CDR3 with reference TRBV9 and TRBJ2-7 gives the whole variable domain DSGVTQTPKHLITATGQRVTLRCSPRSGDLSVYWYQQSLDQGLQFLIQYYNGEERAKGNILERFSAQQFPDLHSELNLSSLELGDSALYFCASAGPSPRTSYEQYFGPGTRLTVT.